This T cell receptor beta chain was sequenced during a study of blood T cell repertoires in COVID-19 (dated by TCRdb to about 2020). Regarding the complete study: The collaborator samples originated in the United States, Italy and Spain and spanned the acute and convalescent phases of COVID-19. A de-identified subject ID, COVID-19 status, age in years and sex were almost always included in the sample metadata. The samples were drawn from the first 160 participants of the ongoing ImmuneRACE study and from about 1,200 subjects provided by 6 global collaborators. HLA class I and class II types, where available, came from metadata supplied by the sample provider rather than from assay-based typing. The material from the prospective study consisted of cDNA or gDNA derived from T cells, B-cell-depleted T cells, or PBMCs. A freely available public database, intended as a resource for researchers studying the immune response to SARS-CoV-2, is where the repertoires were released. Subjects who had been exposed to COVID-19, were actively infected with it, or had recovered from it provided the deeply sampled blood TCRbeta repertoires that made up the dataset.

Whole blood was collected in K2EDTA tubes by collaborating institutions according to the institutions' own protocols. For TCRbeta analysis, collaborator samples were shipped as frozen whole blood, as isolated PBMCs, or as DNA extracted from either sample type. Comment on this clone: The clone's antigen remains unknown. Per-base qualities were not stored, and no clone one base away is much larger.

Broader findings and caveats from the paper: How much clinical and demographic metadata was included differed by source and by participant, and the metadata was provided uncurated.

TCRbeta CDR3 regions were amplified from genomic DNA using the immunoSEQ Assay, a bias-controlled multiplex PCR. From the authors' description of their analysis: The number of nucleated cells in each sample was estimated from the amplification of reference gene primers within the assay. To quantify the absolute abundance of each unique TCRbeta CDR3 rearrangement, sequence reads were collapsed and filtered. For each sample, productive Simpson clonality was calculated by taking the square root of Simpson's diversity index across productive rearrangements. TCRdb took this table from immuneACCESS and kept in-frame rearrangements with V and J called. Such tables lack part of the clones; where checked against another copy, unresolved V genes explain under half of the gap, and the rest is unexplained. V, J and clone size are those of that table, while D and trimming were read from the DNA. This sample gives approximately 260,000 clones in total; around 90% of them show up just once. The ten largest clones represent around 2% of the sample.

Taken from cysteine to phenylalanine, the CDR3 has 14 residues. The DNA shown is the 42-base CDR3, in frame from base 1. From the germline V gene, CDR1 is SGHTA and CDR2 is FQGTGA. Trimming at the junction amounts to 5 bases on V and 1 base on J, and the germline ends lie 11 bases apart. The chain uses TRBV7-3 and TRBJ1-1; the D region possibly corresponds to TRBD1 (6 bases align). This receptor was identified in a man aged 45-65 years with acute or convalescent COVID-19. Sequencing was done on a sample of peripheral blood. The CDR3 loop reads CASSATGTNTEAFF. The nucleotide sequence is given as TGTGCCAGCAGCGCGACAGGAACGAACACTGAAGCTTTCTTT.